The 21 T cell receptor beta chains below come from one sample, sequenced in a study of tumor and adjacent non-tumor tissue in lung cancer. Three rounds of nested PCR, following a modified ARM-PCR protocol, produced the TCRbeta library. TCRdb re-called the multiplex PCR reads with MiXCR, one entry per CDR3 protein. The top ten clones hold more than 30% of a sample with 80,000 to 100,000 distinct CDR3 sequences, 80% of them seen once. The template was RNA from unsorted bulk tissue. More than 3 cm separated this lung sample from the edge of the tumor. The sample taken for sequencing was distant non-tumor lung tissue. The receptor source for this set is a man in his 60s with small cell lung cancer.

A note on this clonotype: A read error may produce the germline difference seen at one junction end. The V call is TRBV6-5, the J call TRBJ2-1; 11 bases fit TRBD2. Germline CDR1 reads MNHEY; CDR2 reads SVGAGI. The CDR3 loop spans 17 amino acids. The CDR3 DNA sequence: TGTGCCAGCGGTTACTCGATCTCGGGACTAGCGGACAATGAGCAGTTCTTT. It is translated as CASGYSISGLADNEQFF.

On this clonotype: A much bigger clone sits one base away, suggesting this may be a read error. This chain uses TRBV7-8 with TRBJ2-1; 11 nucleotides align to TRBD2. This CDR3 is 15 amino acids long. CDR1 and CDR2 (germline): SGHVS, FQNEAQ. The CDR3 coding sequence is TGTGCCAGCAACTTAGAACTAGCGGGAGTATATGAGCAGTTCTTC. This gives the protein CASNLELAGVYEQFF.

This clonotype was recorded only once. As the CDR3 is not closed by the conserved phenylalanine or tryptophan, this likely results from a read error. The chain joins TRBV5-6 to TRBJ2-3; D is possibly TRBD2 (6 bases). The CDR3 length is 15 residues. Germline lookup yields CDR1 SGHDT and CDR2 YYEEEE. The CDR3 is CTSSSTSRLGDTQYL. The CDR3 bases are TGTACCAGCAGCTCCACTAGCAGGCTGGGGGATACGCAGTATCTT.

In regard to this clonotype: The missing conserved phenylalanine or tryptophan at the end of this CDR3 makes a read error likely. V and J are TRBV12-3 or TRBV12-4 and TRBJ2-3; the D gene is possibly TRBD2 (6 bases). The V end lost 6 bases, the J end lost 2 bases, and 18 bases lay between the germline ends. The CDR3 contains 16 residues. Written as DNA, the CDR3 is TGTGCCAGCAGCTTCCCAGAAACGGGGGTCACAGATACGCAGTATTCT. Translated, it gives CASSFPETGVTDTQYS.

This clonotype has ten or more counts. This rearrangement joins TRBV4-2 to TRBJ2-6; TRBD1 is a possible D gene (5 bases). The CDR3 has 18 amino acids. V was cut by 0 bases and J by 0 bases, with 12 bases left in between. CDR1 and CDR2 from the germline V gene are LGHNA and YNFKEQ. As DNA, the CDR3 is TGTGCCAGCAGCCAAGATAGGCACGGACACTCTGGGGCCAACGTCCTGACTTTC. This encodes CASSQDRHGHSGANVLTF.

Notes on this clonotype: A read error may produce the germline difference seen at one junction end. The chain has TRBV10-2 and TRBJ2-5; 7 bases match TRBD2. This CDR3 is built from 14 residues. The germline V gene has CDR1 WSHSY and CDR2 SAAADI. For the CDR3, the DNA is TGCGCCAGCGGTGAGTCTGCTAGCGGCCTGTTCCAGTACTTC. Translated: CASGESASGLFQYF.

A remark on this clonotype: Since no conserved phenylalanine or tryptophan closes the CDR3, a read error is the likely cause. It is unclear where the CDR3 begins or ends on the DNA, so no DNA is shown, and the CDR3 is as TCRdb lists it. This chain joins TRBV5-6 and TRBJ1-1; the table's D call of TRBD1 was not tested on the DNA. The CDR3 has 16 residues if both end residues are counted. Germline values: CDR1 SGHDT, CDR2 YYEEEE. The CDR3 region is CASSLASRRANTETFL.

Comment on this clonotype: Germline and junction disagree at one end, which may indicate a read error. This rearrangement joins TRBV6-5 to TRBJ2-7, with 10 bases aligning to TRBD2. This CDR3 has 16 amino acids. The germline V gene encodes CDR1 MNHEY and CDR2 SVGAGI. CDR3 nucleotide sequence: TGTGCCAGCAATTCAAGCACTAGCGGGACTTCCTACGAACAGTACTTC. It yields the protein CASNSSTSGTSYEQYF.

Details on this clonotype: Compared with germline, one end of the junction differs, possibly owing to a read error. The chain employs TRBV10-2 and TRBJ2-3; D unresolved. Germline V gives CDR1 WSHSY, CDR2 SAAADI. This CDR3 region has 11 residues. DNA of the CDR3: TGCGCTAGCAGCCGCACAGATACGCAGTATTTT. Translation gives CASSRTDTQYF.

Details on this clonotype: One junction end does not reproduce the germline sequence, and a read error may be involved. V and J are TRBV12-3 or TRBV12-4 and TRBJ2-1; D is perhaps TRBD2 (5 bases). The CDR3 is 14 amino acids. The CDR3 region is CASNSGKEYNEHFF. The CDR3, as DNA: TGTGCCAGCAATTCCGGGAAAGAGTACAATGAGCATTTCTTC.

On this clonotype: An end of the junction differs from the germline gene, which may be a read error. The rearrangement joins TRBV4-2 to TRBJ2-5, with D maybe TRBD2 (5 bases). CDR3 length: 15 residues. Germline assignment: CDR1 LGHNA and CDR2 YNFKEQ. CDR3 in amino acids: CANSQETKLQKTQYF. CDR3 nucleotide sequence: TGTGCCAACAGCCAAGAGACTAAGCTACAAAAGACCCAGTACTTC.

This clonotype was counted only a few times. A much larger clone is a single base away; this may be a read error. The chain employs TRBV7-9 and TRBJ2-7; perhaps TRBD2 as D (6 bases). Germline CDR1 reads SEHNR; CDR2 reads FQNEAQ (reference sequence). CDR3 length equals 16 residues. CDR3 in DNA: TGTGCCAGCAACTTAGCCCAAACCGGGACTTCGGGGGAGCAGTACTTC. Translation gives CASNLAQTGTSGEQYF.

A word on this clonotype: Mismatch with germline at one junction end may stem from a read error. The chain employs TRBV5-1 and TRBJ2-1; TRBD2 matches 8 bases. The CDR3 spans 17 residues. Germline V CDR1 and CDR2: SGHRS, YFSETQ. The CDR3 coding sequence is TGCGTCAGCAGTACTGGGGAACGGCTAGCGGGTCACAATGAGCAGTTCTTC. This codes for CVSSTGERLAGHNEQFF.

The V and J genes are TRBV6-2 or TRBV6-3 and TRBJ1-2, with 9 bases lining up with TRBD1. Germline V lookup: CDR1 MNHEY, CDR2 SVGEGT. The CDR3 consists of 16 residues. Unmatched junction bases numbered 13, after V lost 3 bases and J lost 8 bases. CDR3 sequence reads: CASSYSIQGALDGYTF. The CDR3 bases are TGTGCCAGCAGTTATTCGATACAGGGGGCGCTGGACGGCTACACCTTC.

As concerns this clonotype: The junction differs from germline at one of its ends, possibly a read error. The gene calls are TRBV11-2 and TRBJ2-2; D assignment may be TRBD1 or TRBD2 (7 bases each). CDR1 SGHAT and CDR2 FQNNGV come from the germline V gene. CDR3 size: 15 residues. CDR3 DNA: TGTGCCAGCAGGGACATCAGGGGGGGCACCGGGGAGCTGCATTTT. Residues: CASRDIRGGTGELHF.

Concerning this clonotype itself: A much larger clone differs by one base, so this may be a read error. J is TRBJ2-3 and V is TRBV9; unclear D gene. This CDR3 contains 12 residues. Trimming removed 6 bases from V and 5 bases from J, with 10 bases in between. The V gene's germline CDR1 is SGDLS and CDR2 YYNGEE. The CDR3: CASNATLDTQYF. DNA for the CDR3: TGTGCCAGCAACGCCACACTAGATACGCAGTATTTT.

This CDR3 is CASRDRGRTKAFF. The CDR3, as DNA: TGTGCCAGTAGGGACAGGGGGAGGACTAAAGCTTTCTTT. The chain links TRBV19 to TRBJ1-1; 10 bases line up with TRBD1. Germline trimming cut 6 bases from V and 9 bases from J; bases unmatched to any gene: 7. Germline V gives CDR1 LNHDA, CDR2 SQIVND (reference sequence). This CDR3 is 13 amino acids long. The full variable domain, with the rest looked up from reference TRBV19 and TRBJ1-1, is DGGITQSPKYLFRKEGQNVTLSCEQNLNHDAMYWYRQDPGQGLRLIYYSQIVNDFQKGDIAEGYSVSREKKESFPLTVTSAQKNPTAFYLCASRDRGRTKAFFGQGTRLTVV.

This clonotype was picked up one time. One end of the junction varies from germline; a read error may be responsible. This rearrangement joins TRBV4-2 to TRBJ2-2; tentatively, D is TRBD2 (5 bases). The germline V gene has CDR1 LGHNA and CDR2 YNFKEQ. There are 16 residues in the CDR3. As DNA, the CDR3 is TGTGCCAACAGCCAGGAGAGAGGAGTCGCTCCCGGGGAGCTACTTTTT. Its protein is CANSQERGVAPGELLF.

Note on this clonotype: This could be a read error, since a much larger clone is one nucleotide away. The chain recombines TRBV5-5 with TRBJ2-3; the D gene is possibly TRBD2 (5 bases). The CDR3 loop spans 13 amino acids. Germline CDR1 SGHKS, CDR2 YYEKEE (reference sequence). The CDR3 nucleotides read TGTGCCGGTATCGGGGAAATCGCAGATATGCAGTATTTT. Residues: CAGIGEIADMQYF.

Points on this clonotype: Since a much larger clone is just one base distant, this may be a read error. In DNA, the CDR3 is TGTGTCAGCAGCTTTACGACAGGGACAAAGGTGACCCAGTACTTC. This gives the protein CVSSFTTGTKVTQYF. The chain uses TRBV11-2 and TRBJ2-5; TRBD1 matches 7 bases. Germline values: CDR1 SGHAT, CDR2 FQNNGV. The CDR3 sequence is 15 residues long. Based on the CDR3 plus reference TRBV11-2 and TRBJ2-5, the full variable domain is EAGVAQSPRYKIIEKRQSVAFWCNPISGHATLYWYQQILGQGPKLLIQFQNNGVVDDSQLPKDRFSAERLKGVDSTLKIQPAKLEDSAVYLCVSSFTTGTKVTQYFGPGTRLLVL.

The chain links TRBV6-1 to TRBJ1-1; the D is unclear. V was trimmed by 6 bases and J by 7 bases, leaving 15 bases between them. The CDR3 is made up of 13 amino acids. CDR1 and CDR2 from the germline V gene are MNHNS and SASEGT. The CDR3 DNA reads as TGTGCCAGCAGCCGACCGCAGAATATTGAAGCTTTCTTT. Its protein product is CASSRPQNIEAFF.